The entry below gives a single TCR beta chain sequence along with its context. This clone came up once. Its antigen has not been determined. Nothing much larger sits one base from this clone, and base qualities are not available. This entry comes from a study of PD-L1 blockade in urothelial cancer (dated 2017 in TCRdb). Regarding the research as a whole: Therapy was started in about 2014 for all patients, and atezolizumab 1,200 mg was administered intravenously every 3 weeks. About 90% of the 29 patients were identified as males with urothelial cancer of bladder origin, and a prior smoking history was reported by 18 of 29 patients. Patients had an ECOG performance status of 0 or 1 and had received between 0 and 3 prior chemotherapy regimens. Blood samples were analyzed at 3 weeks after treatment start (second dose) and at 6 weeks after treatment start. Blood samples yielded a median of roughly 150,000 T cells and roughly 83,000 unique TCRs, with median clonality approximately 0.08. The study, an exploratory multi-omic analysis, examined somatic, immune and clinical correlates of response to PD-L1 blockade with atezolizumab in urothelial cancer. TCR sequencing covered pretreatment tumor samples and matched, serially collected peripheral blood taken before and after atezolizumab treatment. Durable clinical benefit was defined as progression-free survival longer than 6 months, and TCR features were also tested against progression-free and overall survival. In the same patients who had TCR sequencing, pretreatment tumors also underwent whole exome sequencing and RNA sequencing. Durable clinical benefit was achieved by nine patients and was not achieved by 20 patients. Pretreatment blood TCR-seq was available for fewer than 30 patients, at least one posttreatment blood collection was obtained for around 25 patients, and tumor TCR-seq was available for around 25 patients.

Each PCR received spiked-in synthetic TCR analog templates so that absolute template abundance could be estimated from read counts. The immunoSEQ assay was used to amplify TCRbeta CDR3 regions from genomic DNA with bias-controlled V and J gene primers. Sequencing of rearranged TCRbeta segments was performed at approximately 20X coverage. Concerning the study's data processing: Clustering was used to correct sequencing errors, and CDR3s were annotated against IMGT so that V, D and J genes could be assigned. Only productive TCRbeta rearrangements were used in downstream analyses, excluding out-of-frame or stop-codon sequences. Clonality was computed as one minus Shannon entropy normalized by the log of the number of unique productive sequences. Fisher's exact test with Benjamini-Hochberg correction, at a threshold of adjusted p below 0.01, was used to find clones that differed between time points or between blood and tumor. As stored in TCRdb, this immuneACCESS dataset retains in-frame rearrangements with V and J assigned. A fraction of the clones does not appear; measured against another copy, unresolved V genes explain less than half of the discrepancy, and the remainder lacks a known reason. Clone size and the V and J calls come from that table; the DNA yielded D and trimming. The sample records roughly 49,000 clones, about 86% of which are singletons. Clones ranked in the top ten supply about 20% of the sample.

General findings and caveats noted by the study authors: A pretreatment peripheral blood TCR clonality below the median was linked to improved progression-free and overall survival. Because the sample size was small (n ≈ 30) and many exploratory analyses were performed, the results are intended to be hypothesis-generating. Among patients with durable benefit, tumor-associated TCR clones showed greater expansion in peripheral blood 3 weeks after treatment started (n ≈ 20, p = 0.022).

Sample time point, as interpreted from the label and publication: pretreatment peripheral blood. A cohort of about 30 patients with locally advanced or metastatic urothelial carcinoma, treated at Memorial Sloan Kettering on a trial protocol, was included. Peripheral blood mononuclear cells were collected pretreatment and during treatment, with between 1 and 8 total time points obtained per patient. The Qiagen DNeasy Blood extraction kit was used to purify genomic DNA from total PBMCs and tumor samples. PBMCs were collected pretreatment and during treatment, and were isolated and stored as previously described. As encoded in the germline V gene, CDR1 is MNHEY while CDR2 is SVGAGI. There are 15 amino acids in the CDR3, from cysteine to phenylalanine inclusive. Only the CDR3 part of the read is kept: 45 bases, read in frame from the first base. From V the trimming removes 4 bases and from J it removes 4 bases, while the gene matches leave 7 bases of the junction unaccounted for.

The chain was built from TRBV6-5 and TRBJ2-5, with 9 bases matching TRBD1. The sequence derives from a man in his sixties with urothelial cancer. Source: PBMCs, taken around atezolizumab (anti-PD-L1) treatment. The DNA sequence reads TGTGCCAGCAGTTCACCCGGGACAGGGATAGAGACCCAGTACTTC. The translation is CASSSPGTGIETQYF.